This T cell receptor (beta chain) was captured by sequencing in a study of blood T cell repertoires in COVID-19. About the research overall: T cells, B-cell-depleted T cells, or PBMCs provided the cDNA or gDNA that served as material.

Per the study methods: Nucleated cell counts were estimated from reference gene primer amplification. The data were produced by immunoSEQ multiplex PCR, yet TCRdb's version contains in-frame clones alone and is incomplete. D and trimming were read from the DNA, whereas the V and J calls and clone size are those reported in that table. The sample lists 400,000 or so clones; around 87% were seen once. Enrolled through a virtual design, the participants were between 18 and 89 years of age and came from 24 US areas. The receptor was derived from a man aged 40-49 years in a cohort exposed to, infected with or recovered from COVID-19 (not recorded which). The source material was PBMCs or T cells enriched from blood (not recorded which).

CDR3 DNA sequence: TGCGCCAGCAGCTCCATTTCCGGGACTGCCTACAATGAGCAGTTCTTC. It translates to CASSSISGTAYNEQFF. The chain is built from TRBV5-1 and TRBJ2-1; D possibly corresponds to TRBD2 (6 bases). Trimming cost V 3 bases and J 2 bases, with 15 bases left between them. Germline V lookup: CDR1 SGHRS, CDR2 YFSETQ. The CDR3 has 16 residues.